These 27 T cell receptor beta chains originate from one sample sequenced in a study of blood T cells in healthy people across ages. Through a sample-barcoded 5' primer and a J-beta primer mix, a second PCR was run for roughly 7 to 11 cycles. In TCRdb, the 5' RACE reads were re-called with MiXCR into one record per CDR3 protein. The profile shows around 1.1 million distinct CDR3 sequences, roughly two fifths of them singletons. The sequencing sample was made of blood. Source of these receptors: a man aged 18 to 30 in good health.

V and J are TRBV27 and TRBJ1-2, with 7 nucleotides matching TRBD1. The CDR3 length is 14 residues. Germline V gene sequence: CDR1 MNHEY, CDR2 SMNVEV (reference sequence). Trimming cost V 3 bases and J 4 bases; bases outside gene matches: 5. CDR3 amino acids: CASSFSGQRYGYTF. As DNA, the CDR3 is TGTGCCAGCAGTTTCTCGGGACAGCGCTATGGCTACACCTTC.

The sample holds a few counts of this clonotype. The genes are TRBV9 and TRBJ2-3; 9 bases are a match to TRBD2. CDR1 SGDLS and CDR2 YYNGEE come from the germline V gene. The V and J ends lost 0 bases and 0 bases, in that order; junction bases with no gene match: 5. There are 17 residues in the CDR3. The CDR3 nucleotides are TGTGCCAGCAGCGTAGGAGGACTAGCGCTGAGCACAGATACGCAGTATTTT. Protein product: CASSVGGLALSTDTQYF.

This clonotype was found a few times. This chain connects TRBV20-1 to TRBJ2-5, with a weak D call TRBD1 (5 bases). The germline V gene has CDR1 DFQATT and CDR2 SNEGSKA (reference sequence). This CDR3 region has 12 residues. V was trimmed by 4 bases and J by 1 base, leaving 7 bases between them. CDR3 in DNA: TGCAGTGCTAAAAGGGGCCAAGAGACCCAGTACTTC. Its protein product is CSAKRGQETQYF.

The genes are TRBV3-1 and TRBJ2-5, with a tentative D call TRBD2 (6 bases). Trimming stripped 4 bases from V and 11 bases from J, with 26 bases between. Germline V gene data show CDR1 as LGHDT and CDR2 as YNNKEL (reference sequence). The CDR3 is 16 residues long. The CDR3 reads CASSRVPLALSNEQYF. The CDR3 region has the DNA TGTGCCAGCAGCCGAGTCCCGCTAGCGCTTTCAAATGAGCAGTACTTC.

This clonotype appeared a few times. The V call is TRBV7-2, the J call TRBJ2-7; D is possibly TRBD1 (6 bases). The V end lost 6 bases, the J end lost 2 bases, and 14 bases lay between the germline ends. Germline V lookup: CDR1 SGHTA, CDR2 FQGNSA. This CDR3 is built from 14 residues. This CDR3 reads CASSTTGTTYEQYF. The CDR3 nucleotides are TGTGCCAGCAGTACGACAGGCACGACCTACGAGCAGTACTTC.

The chain has TRBV10-3 and TRBJ1-1; 9 bases align to TRBD1. The V and J ends lost 6 bases and 0 bases, in that order; junction bases with no gene match: 5. CDR3 size: 15 residues. Germline V lookup: CDR1 ENHRY, CDR2 SYGVKD. The CDR3 spells CAIRGQGTMNTEAFF. CDR3 sequence (DNA): TGTGCCATCAGGGGACAGGGCACAATGAACACTGAAGCTTTCTTT.

J is TRBJ1-1 and V is TRBV20-1; D is possibly TRBD1 (6 bases). V was shortened by 4 bases and J by 5 bases, with 17 bases between the two germline ends. The germline V gene has CDR1 DFQATT and CDR2 SNEGSKA (reference sequence). The CDR3 is made up of 14 amino acids. The CDR3 DNA is TGCAGTGCTACGACAGGAGCGTTGGGAACTGAAGCTTTCTTT. This translates into CSATTGALGTEAFF.

V and J are TRBV6-5 and TRBJ1-6, with D perhaps TRBD1 (5 bases). V gave up 5 bases and J gave up 5 bases, with 16 bases separating them. CDR1 is MNHEY and CDR2 is SVGAGI in the germline V gene. The CDR3 consists of 16 residues. CDR3 DNA sequence: TGTGCCAGCAGTACCACGGGGGGGACGGATAATTCACCCCTCCACTTT. Amino acid sequence: CASSTTGGTDNSPLHF.

This clonotype was detected a few times. CDR3 in DNA: TGTGCCAGCAGCGTAGAGGGGGCCGTTGAAGCTTTCTTT. It encodes CASSVEGAVEAFF. The chain employs TRBV7-2 and TRBJ1-1; 7 bases line up with TRBD1. In germline, CDR1 is SGHTA, CDR2 FQGNSA. The CDR3 runs to 13 residues. The V gene end was trimmed by 5 bases and the J gene end by 7 bases; junction bases not matched to a gene: 7.

This clonotype showed up just a few times. The rearrangement joins TRBV7-2 to TRBJ1-1; the D gene is possibly TRBD1 (5 bases). Trimming shortened V by 2 bases and J by 6 bases, and 7 bases separated the two germline ends. This CDR3 region has 12 residues. CDR1 and CDR2 (germline): SGHTA, FQGNSA. The CDR3 sequence: CASSLQGPEAFF. CDR3 nucleotide sequence: TGTGCCAGCAGCTTACAGGGCCCTGAAGCTTTCTTT.

This clonotype has at least ten counts. The chain uses TRBV20-1 and TRBJ2-1; possible D gene TRBD1, 6 bases. V was cut by 6 bases and J by 4 bases, with 19 bases left in between. The germline V gene has CDR1 DFQATT and CDR2 SNEGSKA (reference sequence). The CDR3 is 15 residues long. The CDR3 sequence is CSAKMTGEIYNEQFF. Written as DNA, the CDR3 is TGCAGTGCCAAAATGACAGGAGAGATATACAATGAGCAGTTCTTC.

This clonotype has only a few counts. The J gene is TRBJ1-4, the V gene TRBV6-2 or TRBV6-3; possibly TRBD1 for D (5 bases). This CDR3 contains 18 residues. The germline V gene encodes CDR1 MNHEY and CDR2 SVGEGT. V was pared by 3 bases and J by 3 bases, with 20 bases between. The CDR3 nucleotides are TGTGCCAGCAGTTATCAGGGACTACGAGGGTTTGCTAATGAAAAACTGTTTTTT. It is translated as CASSYQGLRGFANEKLFF.

The gene calls are TRBV20-1 and TRBJ1-2; D is ambiguous. The CDR3 runs to 13 residues. The germline CDR1 and CDR2 sequences are DFQATT and SNEGSKA (reference sequence). With 3 bases removed from V and 6 bases from J, the gap between germline ends came to 14 bases. The CDR3 bases are TGCAGTGCTAGGAACTCCAGGCGGGATGGCTACACCTTC. Translating it yields CSARNSRRDGYTF.

The V call is TRBV4-3, the J call TRBJ2-3; 11 bases align to TRBD2. This CDR3 is 17 amino acids long. Per the germline V gene, CDR1 is LGHNA and CDR2 is YSLEER. The V gene end was trimmed by 2 bases and the J gene end by 2 bases; junction bases not matched to a gene: 6. In DNA, the CDR3 is TGCGCCAGCAGCCAAATTGCTAGCGGGGGGACCACAGATACGCAGTATTTT. This gives the protein CASSQIASGGTTDTQYF.

This sequence joins TRBV11-2 and TRBJ1-1; D call uncertain. The germline gives CDR1 SGHAT, CDR2 FQNNGV. The CDR3 covers 13 residues. V lost 3 bases to trimming and J lost 5 bases, with 10 bases between them. The CDR3 region is CASSLGLWTEAFF. CDR3 DNA: TGTGCCAGCAGCTTGGGGTTGTGGACTGAAGCTTTCTTT. Combining the CDR3 with reference TRBV11-2 and TRBJ1-1 gives the whole variable domain EAGVAQSPRYKIIEKRQSVAFWCNPISGHATLYWYQQILGQGPKLLIQFQNNGVVDDSQLPKDRFSAERLKGVDSTLKIQPAKLEDSAVYLCASSLGLWTEAFFGQGTRLTVV.

The rearrangement joins TRBV4-3 to TRBJ2-2; no firm D call. V lost 0 bases and J 0 bases, leaving 5 bases between the germline ends. Germline CDR1 is LGHNA and CDR2 is YSLEER. The CDR3 length is 15 residues. For the CDR3, the DNA is TGCGCCAGCAGCCAAGATCACACGAACACCGGGGAGCTGTTTTTT. Translated: CASSQDHTNTGELFF.

On this clonotype: With a much larger clone just one base away, this may be a read error. The chain employs TRBV7-2 and TRBJ2-1, with 9 bases lining up with TRBD2. The better agreement between TRBJ2-7 and the DNA end casts doubt on the J call. The CDR3 sequence is 15 residues long. Germline values: CDR1 SGHTA, CDR2 FQGNSA. CDR3 residues: CASSLAGNSYNEQYF. DNA for the CDR3: TGTGCCAGCAGCCTAGCGGGGAACTCCTACAATGAGCAGTACTTC.

This clonotype was counted many times. The rearrangement uses TRBV20-1 and TRBJ2-1; D is ambiguous. Germline values: CDR1 DFQATT, CDR2 SNEGSKA (reference sequence). V dropped 4 bases and J dropped 3 bases, with 28 bases sitting between them. This CDR3 has 19 amino acids. The CDR3 DNA reads as TGCAGTGCTAAGGTCTGGGTATGGGCGACCCAAAAACACTACAATGAGCAGTTCTTC. Translating gives CSAKVWVWATQKHYNEQFF.

The chain recombines TRBV12-3 or TRBV12-4 with TRBJ2-1, with a possible D match to TRBD2 (6 bases). The CDR3 has 15 residues. The germline V and J ends were trimmed by 6 bases and 2 bases, with 14 bases remaining between them. DNA of the CDR3: TGTGCCAGCAGCCGTCGGGAGAGCCCCTACAATGAGCAGTTCTTC. Amino acids: CASSRRESPYNEQFF.

A few counts support this clonotype. This chain uses TRBV13 with TRBJ1-6; unclear D gene. With 1 base removed from V and 10 bases from J, the gap between germline ends came to 11 bases. The CDR3 is 14 residues long. Germline CDR1 and CDR2: PRHDT and FYEKMQ (reference sequence). The CDR3 nucleotides read TGTGCCAGCAGCTTAGAAGCAGGAGGATCACCCCTCCACTTT. Residues: CASSLEAGGSPLHF.

The CDR3 sequence: CATTRTSGDPSYNEQYF. The CDR3, as DNA: TGTGCCACCACGCGGACTAGCGGGGATCCTTCCTACAATGAGCAGTACTTC. The J gene is TRBJ2-1, the V gene TRBV7-8; 12 bases align to TRBD2. The J call may be in error: the DNA end matches TRBJ2-7 better. The CDR3 totals 17 residues. Germline loops: CDR1 SGHVS, CDR2 FQNEAQ.

This clonotype turned up a few times. This chain joins TRBV9 and TRBJ1-2; D possibly corresponds to TRBD1 (5 bases). Germline assignment: CDR1 SGDLS and CDR2 YYNGEE. The CDR3 has 15 amino acids. V was shortened by 0 bases and J by 4 bases, with 13 bases between the two germline ends. CDR3 sequence: CASSVAGRDGYGYTF. The DNA of the CDR3 is TGTGCCAGCAGCGTAGCGGGACGGGACGGCTATGGCTACACCTTC.

In its sample, this clonotype was seen a few times. The chain links TRBV7-9 to TRBJ1-4, with D uncertain. This CDR3 comprises 13 residues. The ends were cut back, 2 bases at V and 6 bases at J, with 7 bases in the middle. Germline V gene data show CDR1 as SEHNR and CDR2 as FQNEAQ (reference sequence). In DNA, the CDR3 is TGTGCCAGCAGCTTAACTACGGATGAAAAACTGTTTTTT. Its protein product is CASSLTTDEKLFF. The variable domain in full, completed from reference TRBV7-9 and TRBJ1-4, reads DTGVSQNPRHKITKRGQNVTFRCDPISEHNRLYWYRQTLGQGPEFLTYFQNEAQLEKSRLLSDRFSAERPKGSFSTLEIQRTEQGDSAMYLCASSLTTDEKLFFGSGTQLSVL.

The rearrangement links TRBV12-3 or TRBV12-4 to TRBJ1-4; tentative D call: TRBD1 (5 bases). The germline V and J ends were trimmed by 6 bases and 5 bases, with 16 bases remaining between them. This CDR3 is 15 amino acids long. CDR3 DNA: TGTGCCAGCAGACCCTCGGGAGGGGCGAATGAAAAACTGTTTTTT. Its protein product is CASRPSGGANEKLFF.

The chain couples TRBV18 to TRBJ2-3; D not resolved. There are 14 residues in the CDR3. The V gene lost 0 bases and the J gene lost 7 bases, with 11 bases spanning the gap. Germline V lookup: CDR1 KGHSH, CDR2 LQKENI. DNA for the CDR3: TGTGCCAGCTCACCACCGGATTCTTCTAATACGCAGTATTTT. Residues: CASSPPDSSNTQYF. Combining the CDR3 with reference TRBV18 and TRBJ2-3 gives the whole variable domain NAGVMQNPRHLVRRRGQEARLRCSPMKGHSHVYWYRQLPEEGLKFMVYLQKENIIDESGMPKERFSAEFPKEGPSILRIQQVVRGDSAAYFCASSPPDSSNTQYFGPGTRLTVL.

This sequence joins TRBV7-9 and TRBJ2-5; 7 bases agree with TRBD2. Germline values: CDR1 SEHNR, CDR2 FQNEAQ (reference sequence). The CDR3 totals 16 residues. J lost 0 bases, V lost 6 bases, and 10 bases had no gene match. CDR3 nucleotide sequence: TGTGCCAGCAGGGATTCAGCGGGGATATACCAAGAGACCCAGTACTTC. This encodes CASRDSAGIYQETQYF.

Of note for this clonotype: A junction end diverges from the germline sequence, so it may reflect a read error. This chain uses TRBV2 with TRBJ2-3, with D unclear. Germline CDR1 and CDR2: SNHLY and FYNNEI. This CDR3 is built from 14 residues. CDR3 sequence (DNA): TGTGCCGGCAGTGGTTTGCCCGACACAGATACGCAGTATTTT. Protein product: CAGSGLPDTDTQYF.